The source of this T cell receptor (beta chain) is a study of blood T cell repertoires in COVID-19. Study information: Resolution of symptoms, clearance, or two negative PCRs was present in recovered Cohort 3 donors.

V gave up 0 bases and J gave up 0 bases; unmatched junction bases: 2. Per germline, CDR1 MGHRA and CDR2 YSYEKL. The CDR3 is made up of 17 amino acids. Participants spanned ages about 18 to 89 years and resided in roughly 26 US areas. Grouping used clinical history reported by participants in a survey and questionnaire. TCRdb's table, derived via immunoSEQ multiplex PCR, lists solely in-frame clones and lacks some. The data hold hundreds of thousands of clones, with approximately 89% observed a single time. The source of this sequence is a man aged 40-49 years in a cohort exposed to, infected with or recovered from COVID-19 (not recorded which). Sequencing was performed on PBMCs or T cells enriched from blood (not recorded which). The V call is TRBV4-1, the J call TRBJ2-2; 9 positions agree with TRBD1. The CDR3 is CASSQEDRGANTGELFF. In nucleotides, the CDR3 is TGCGCCAGCAGCCAAGAGGACAGGGGAGCGAACACCGGGGAGCTGTTTTTT.